This TCR beta chain was observed in a study of T cell responses to AZD1222 COVID-19 vaccine. Study-level points and caveats: There were mostly white British donors and more females than males, and clonal diversity was possibly underestimated. Epitopes outside B.1.351 and B.1.1.7 mutated regions reportedly drew nearly half of spike TCRs.

Trimming removed 1 base from V and 5 bases from J, with 17 bases in between. Germline values: CDR1 MNHEY, CDR2 SVGEGT. The CDR3 runs 16 residues. Note on this clone: Its antigen remains unidentified.

Some clones are missing from TCRdb's copy, which holds only in-frame ones; the method was immunoSEQ multiplex PCR. The sample lists around 150,000 clones, 90% to 95% seen once, with roughly 4.4% in the top ten. The chain couples TRBV6-2 or TRBV6-3 to TRBJ1-2; no firm D call. The TCR comes from an adult in good health. Sequenced material: peripheral blood, taken on day 0 of MenACWY control vaccination. CDR3 coding DNA: TGTGCCAGCAGTTACTACCCCCGCGACACCACATATGGCTACACCTTC. This encodes CASSYYPRDTTYGYTF.